This TCR beta chain comes out of a study of blood T cell repertoires in COVID-19. In the authors' workflow: Estimated nucleated cell counts came from reference gene primer amplification. Data came from immunoSEQ multiplex PCR; TCRdb stores just in-frame clones and leaves some out. The DNA gave D and trimming, while V, J and clone size come from that table. The sample lists 70,000 to 85,000 clones, more than 70% seen once, with roughly 2.6% in the top ten. V was clipped by 6 bases and J by 8 bases; unmatched bases: 10. The germline gives CDR1 LGHDT, CDR2 YNNKEL (reference sequence). This CDR3 region has 14 residues.

The sample was peripheral blood. The chain recombines TRBV3-1 (or the pseudogene TRBV3-2) with TRBJ1-5; 7 bases align to TRBD1. This TCR was sampled from a man in his sixties or seventies with active or convalescent COVID-19. The CDR3 DNA reads TGTGCCAGCAGTTCGGACAGGTTCGTTGAGCCCCAGCATTTT. Its translation: CASSSDRFVEPQHF.